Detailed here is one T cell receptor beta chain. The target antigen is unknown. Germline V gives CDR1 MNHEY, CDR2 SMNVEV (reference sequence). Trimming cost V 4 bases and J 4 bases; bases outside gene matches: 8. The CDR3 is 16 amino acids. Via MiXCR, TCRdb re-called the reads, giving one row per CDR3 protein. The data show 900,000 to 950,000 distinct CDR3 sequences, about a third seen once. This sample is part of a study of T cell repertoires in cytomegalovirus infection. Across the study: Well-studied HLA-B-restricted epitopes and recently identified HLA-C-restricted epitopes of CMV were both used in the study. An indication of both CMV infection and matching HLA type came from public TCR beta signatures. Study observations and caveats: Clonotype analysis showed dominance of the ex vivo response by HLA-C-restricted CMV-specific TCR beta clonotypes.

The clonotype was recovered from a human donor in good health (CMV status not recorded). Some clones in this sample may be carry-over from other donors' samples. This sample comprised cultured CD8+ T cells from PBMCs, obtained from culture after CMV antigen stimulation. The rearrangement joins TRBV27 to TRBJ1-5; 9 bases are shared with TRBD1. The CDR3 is CASSSDTGGGNQPQHF. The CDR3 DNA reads TGTGCCAGCAGTTCCGACACAGGGGGCGGAAATCAGCCCCAGCATTTT.